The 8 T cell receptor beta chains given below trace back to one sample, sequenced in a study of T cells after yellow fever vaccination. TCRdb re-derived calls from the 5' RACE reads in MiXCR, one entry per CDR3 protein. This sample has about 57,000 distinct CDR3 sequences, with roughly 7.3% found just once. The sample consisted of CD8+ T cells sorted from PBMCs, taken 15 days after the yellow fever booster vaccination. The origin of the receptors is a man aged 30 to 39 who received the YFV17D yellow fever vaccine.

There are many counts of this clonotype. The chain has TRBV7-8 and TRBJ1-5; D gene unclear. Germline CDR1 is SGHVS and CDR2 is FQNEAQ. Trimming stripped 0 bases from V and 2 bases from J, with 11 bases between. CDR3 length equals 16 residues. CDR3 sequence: CASSLALGLGNQPQHF. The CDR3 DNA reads TGTGCCAGCAGCTTAGCGCTTGGACTGGGCAATCAGCCCCAGCATTTT.

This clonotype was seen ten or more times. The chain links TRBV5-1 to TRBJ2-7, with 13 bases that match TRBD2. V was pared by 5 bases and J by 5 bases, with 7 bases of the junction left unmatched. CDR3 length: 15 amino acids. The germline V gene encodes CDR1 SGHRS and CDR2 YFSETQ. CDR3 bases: TGCGCCAGCAGTTCCGGGACTAGCGGGGCTAACGAGCAGTACTTC. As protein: CASSSGTSGANEQYF.

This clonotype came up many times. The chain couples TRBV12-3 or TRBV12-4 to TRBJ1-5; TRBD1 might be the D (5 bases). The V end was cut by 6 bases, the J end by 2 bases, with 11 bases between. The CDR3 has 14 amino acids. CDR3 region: CASRAGLGNQPQHF. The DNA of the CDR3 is TGTGCCAGCAGGGCAGGGCTTGGCAATCAGCCCCAGCATTTT.

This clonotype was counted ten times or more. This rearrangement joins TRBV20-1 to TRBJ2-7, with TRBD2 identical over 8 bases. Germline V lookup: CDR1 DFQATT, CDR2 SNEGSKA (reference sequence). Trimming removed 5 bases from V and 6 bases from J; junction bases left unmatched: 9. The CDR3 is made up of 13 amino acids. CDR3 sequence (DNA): TGCAGTGCTGAAATTGCGCTAGCGGGCGAGCAGTACTTC. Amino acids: CSAEIALAGEQYF.

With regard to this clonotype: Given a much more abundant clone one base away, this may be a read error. CDR3 amino acids: CASSLDVVGNAQFF. In nucleotides, the CDR3 is TGTGCCAGCAGTTTAGATGTTGTTGGGAATGCGCAGTTCTTC. The rearrangement links TRBV12-3 or TRBV12-4 to TRBJ2-1; D not resolved. This CDR3 is built from 14 residues.

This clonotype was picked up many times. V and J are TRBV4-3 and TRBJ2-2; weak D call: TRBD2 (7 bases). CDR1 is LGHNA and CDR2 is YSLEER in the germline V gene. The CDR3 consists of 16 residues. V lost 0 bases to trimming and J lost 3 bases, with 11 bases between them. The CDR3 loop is CASSQEGGGHTGELFF. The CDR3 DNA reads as TGCGCCAGCAGCCAAGAGGGGGGGGGCCACACCGGGGAGCTGTTTTTT.

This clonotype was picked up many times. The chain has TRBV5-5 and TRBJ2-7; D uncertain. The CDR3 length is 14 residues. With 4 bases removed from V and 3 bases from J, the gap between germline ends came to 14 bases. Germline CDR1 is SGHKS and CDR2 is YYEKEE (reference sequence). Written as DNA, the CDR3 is TGTGCCAGCAGCCCTCCCGCCAAGGTCTACGAGCAGTACTTC. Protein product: CASSPPAKVYEQYF.

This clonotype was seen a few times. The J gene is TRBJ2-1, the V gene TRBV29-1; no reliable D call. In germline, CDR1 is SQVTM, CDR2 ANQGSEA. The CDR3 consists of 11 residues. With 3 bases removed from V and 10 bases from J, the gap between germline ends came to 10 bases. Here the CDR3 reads CSVEGGFEQFF. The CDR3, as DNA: TGCAGCGTTGAGGGTGGATTCGAGCAGTTCTTC.